This TCR beta chain originates from a study of cytomegalovirus exposure and HLA in healthy donors. V gave up 5 bases and J gave up 3 bases; unmatched junction bases: 15. This CDR3 is built from 19 residues. CDR1 is SGHRS, CDR2 YFSETQ, per germline. Both 60 Vbeta primers and 13 Jbeta primers went into the PCR. Profiled with immunoSEQ multiplex PCR; TCRdb holds only in-frame clones, not every one. This table holds 95,000 or so clones, around 81% found once. Sequenced material: PBMCs. The chain carries TRBV5-1 and TRBJ2-2; 11 bases align to TRBD2. The clonotype comes from a woman between 65 and 79 years old in good health and CMV-seropositive. DNA of the CDR3: TGCGCCAGCAGTCTTGGGGTGCTAGCGGGAGGTCGTTACACCGGGGAGCTGTTTTTT. It translates to CASSLGVLAGGRYTGELFF.